Shown below are 26 T cell receptor beta chains from a single sample sequenced in a study of siplizumab effects on memory and regulatory T cells. TCRdb's table, derived via immunoSEQ multiplex PCR, lists solely in-frame clones and lacks some. The data hold 90,000 to 120,000 clones, with 93% observed a single time. Material for sequencing was Tregs sorted from blood. All receptors derive from a human donor in good health.

This rearrangement joins TRBV6-1 to TRBJ1-1; D call uncertain. This CDR3 contains 10 residues. Looked up from germline, CDR1 is MNHNS and CDR2 is SASEGT. Trimming removed 11 bases from V and 7 bases from J, with 11 bases in between. CDR3 residues: CAARKFEAFF. The CDR3 DNA sequence: TGTGCCGCCAGAAAGTTTGAAGCTTTCTTT.

The CDR3 DNA reads TGTGCCAGCAGCCAGTCGGGACAACCATCCTACGAGCAGTACTTC. Residues: CASSQSGQPSYEQYF. V usage is TRBV4-2 and J usage is TRBJ2-7; perhaps TRBD1 as D (6 bases). The CDR3 is made up of 15 amino acids. Germline CDR1 and CDR2: LGHNA and YNFKEQ. The V end was cut by 3 bases, the J end by 1 base, with 13 bases between.

The genes are TRBV4-1 and TRBJ1-1, with D perhaps TRBD1 (5 bases). With 0 bases removed from V and 3 bases from J, the gap between germline ends came to 20 bases. This CDR3 has 18 amino acids. Per the germline V gene, CDR1 is MGHRA and CDR2 is YSYEKL. The CDR3 DNA reads TGCGCCAGCAGCCAAGATGAGGGCCGGGGGGAACCCTACACTGAAGCTTTCTTT. Encoded protein: CASSQDEGRGEPYTEAFF.

The chain is built from TRBV4-2 and TRBJ1-2; D perhaps matches TRBD1 (6 bases). The CDR3 has 15 residues. With 1 base removed from V and 12 bases from J, the gap between germline ends came to 21 bases. Germline V gene sequence: CDR1 LGHNA, CDR2 YNFKEQ. The DNA of the CDR3 is TGTGCCAGCAGCCAAGTACCAGGGGAAAGGGATATGCACACCTTC. Translated, it gives CASSQVPGERDMHTF.

The chain has TRBV5-5 and TRBJ2-7; D uncertain. The CDR3 is made up of 12 amino acids. Germline V lookup: CDR1 SGHKS, CDR2 YYEKEE (reference sequence). Deletions cut 2 bases from V and 3 bases from J, with 6 bases between. CDR3 sequence: CASSFEDYEQYF. The CDR3 DNA is TGTGCCAGCAGCTTCGAGGACTACGAGCAGTACTTC. The whole variable domain, filled in from reference TRBV5-5 and TRBJ2-7, reads DAGVTQSPTHLIKTRGQQVTLRCSPISGHKSVSWYQQVLGQGPQFIFQYYEKEERGRGNFPDRFSARQFPNYSSELNVNALLLGDSALYLCASSFEDYEQYFGPGTRLTVT.

The chain recombines TRBV5-1 with TRBJ1-1; no clear D. Germline-derived CDR1 and CDR2 are SGHRS and YFSETQ. The CDR3 runs 16 residues. V lost 0 bases and J lost 0, with 12 bases in between. The CDR3 protein is CASSLVIGVLNTEAFF. CDR3 nucleotide sequence: TGCGCCAGCAGCTTGGTCATTGGCGTCCTGAACACTGAAGCTTTCTTT. Variable domain in full (rest from reference TRBV5-1 and TRBJ1-1): KAGVTQTPRYLIKTRGQQVTLSCSPISGHRSVSWYQQTPGQGLQFLFEYFSETQRNKGNFPGRFSGRQFSNSRSEMNVSTLELGDSALYLCASSLVIGVLNTEAFFGQGTRLTVV.

This chain's CDR3 is CASSAEGTYEQYF. CDR3 bases: TGTGCCAGCAGCGCCGAGGGTACCTACGAGCAGTACTTC. The genes are TRBV9 and TRBJ2-7, with a possible D match to TRBD2 (5 bases). CDR3 size: 13 residues. Trimming took off 3 bases at V and 2 bases at J, with 9 bases between the two ends. Germline assignment: CDR1 SGDLS and CDR2 YYNGEE.

V and J are TRBV18 and TRBJ2-5; a possible D gene is TRBD2 (5 bases). Germline V gene data show CDR1 as KGHSH and CDR2 as LQKENI. With 2 bases removed from V and 4 bases from J, the gap between germline ends came to 17 bases. The CDR3 runs to 16 residues. The DNA for the CDR3 is TGTGCCAGCTCACCAGACTACCCGGGCCCGCGAGAGACCCAGTACTTC. Protein product: CASSPDYPGPRETQYF.

The chain has TRBV6-1 and TRBJ1-2; 9 bases line up with TRBD1. The V gene end was trimmed by 0 bases and the J gene end by 7 bases; junction bases not matched to a gene: 9. The germline V gene has CDR1 MNHNS and CDR2 SASEGT. The CDR3 has 16 amino acids. The CDR3 region is CASSEAIGTGRIGYTF. CDR3 bases: TGTGCCAGCAGTGAAGCGATTGGGACAGGGAGAATTGGCTACACCTTC.

The chain is built from TRBV27 and TRBJ2-3; 7 bases are a match to TRBD2. Germline CDR1 is MNHEY and CDR2 is SMNVEV (reference sequence). V shed 5 bases and J 5 bases; nucleotides not matched to a gene: 10. The CDR3 consists of 15 residues. The CDR3 sequence: CASSPRTRTIDTQYF. The CDR3 DNA reads TGTGCCAGCAGTCCACGGACTAGAACGATAGATACGCAGTATTTT.

This chain connects TRBV20-1 to TRBJ2-7; D gene uncertain. In germline, CDR1 is DFQATT, CDR2 SNEGSKA (reference sequence). The germline V and J ends were trimmed by 7 bases and 5 bases, with 9 bases remaining between them. CDR3 length equals 10 residues. The CDR3 coding sequence is TGCAGTGTCACAAGGGACGAGCAGTACTTC. Translation gives CSVTRDEQYF.

In DNA, the CDR3 is TGTGCCAGCAGCATTTCCAGGGAGCTGTTTTTT. This encodes CASSISRELFF. V gene TRBV6-1 combines with J gene TRBJ2-2, with D uncertain. Germline CDR1 is MNHNS and CDR2 is SASEGT. The CDR3 sequence is 11 residues long. V shed 6 bases and J shed 9 bases, with 8 bases lying between them.

The V gene is TRBV29-1, the J gene TRBJ2-7; TRBD1 matches at 10 bases. CDR1 SQVTM and CDR2 ANQGSEA come from the germline V gene. The CDR3 extends over 13 amino acids. Trimming took 6 bases from V and 9 from J; bases not matched to a gene: 11. As DNA, the CDR3 is TGCAGCGTGAACCGGGACAGGGGCCTGGGGCAGTACTTC. This translates into CSVNRDRGLGQYF.

This chain links TRBV6-5 with TRBJ1-5; D is undetermined. The germline CDR1 and CDR2 sequences are MNHEY and SVGAGI. There are 13 residues in the CDR3. V shed 5 bases and J shed 10 bases, with 15 bases lying between them. CDR3 sequence (DNA): TGTGCCAGCAGTCTGGACGGCGATCTCCCCCAGCATTTT. This sequence encodes CASSLDGDLPQHF.

The V and J genes are TRBV6-6 and TRBJ1-3; no clear D. The CDR3 contains 14 residues. Germline lookup yields CDR1 MNHNY and CDR2 SVGAGI (reference sequence). Trimming cost V 2 bases and J 0 bases, with 5 bases left between them. CDR3 in amino acids: CASSYEVSGNTIYF. The CDR3 coding sequence is TGTGCCAGCAGTTACGAGGTCTCTGGAAACACCATATATTTT.

The V call is TRBV15, the J call TRBJ2-1; no definite D call. Trimming removed 0 bases at V and 0 bases at J, with 21 bases between. This CDR3 is built from 20 residues. The V gene's germline CDR1 is LNHNV and CDR2 YYDKDF (reference sequence). For the CDR3, the DNA is TGTGCCACCAGCAGAGATGCTTTTAATTTTCTTCCCAGCTCCTACAATGAGCAGTTCTTC. Protein: CATSRDAFNFLPSSYNEQFF.

The rearrangement links TRBV6-1 to TRBJ2-1; either TRBD1 or TRBD2 may supply D (5 bases each). V was clipped by 6 bases and J by 1 base, with 13 bases between them. This CDR3 has 15 residues. Germline CDR1 MNHNS, CDR2 SASEGT. CDR3 protein: CASRAGTSSYNEQFF. In DNA form, the CDR3 reads TGTGCCAGCAGAGCAGGGACGTCTTCCTACAATGAGCAGTTCTTC.

This clone was seen just once. The rearrangement links TRBV4-1 to TRBJ1-4, with unresolved D. The CDR3 is 15 residues long. V was cut by 0 bases and J by 10 bases, with 15 bases left in between. The V gene's germline CDR1 is MGHRA and CDR2 YSYEKL. Written as DNA, the CDR3 is TGCGCCAGCAGCCAAGAATCAGGACTCACGGGAAAACTGTTTTTT. Amino acid sequence: CASSQESGLTGKLFF.

The chain is built from TRBV7-3 and TRBJ2-2, with D perhaps matching TRBD1 (6 bases). This CDR3 contains 14 residues. The V gene lost 6 bases and the J gene lost 7 bases, with 15 bases spanning the gap. Germline CDR1 and CDR2: SGHTA and FQGTGA. The CDR3 here is CASSKDSPHGELFF. CDR3 sequence (DNA): TGTGCCAGCAGTAAGGACAGCCCCCACGGGGAGCTGTTTTTT.

The gene calls are TRBV30 and TRBJ1-2; no firm D call. Trimming took 0 bases from V and 6 from J, leaving 5 bases between them. Germline loops: CDR1 GTSNPN, CDR2 SVGIG (reference sequence). The CDR3 loop spans 11 amino acids. The CDR3 reads CAWSVFNGYTF. For the CDR3, the DNA is TGTGCCTGGAGTGTTTTTAATGGCTACACCTTC.

This clone was detected only once. The J gene is TRBJ1-3, the V gene TRBV5-1; weak D call: TRBD1 (6 bases). Germline assignment: CDR1 SGHRS and CDR2 YFSETQ. V lost 1 base to trimming and J lost 0 bases, with 11 bases between them. This CDR3 has 16 amino acids. CDR3 DNA sequence: TGCGCCAGCAGCTTGACTTCACAGGGCTCTGGAAACACCATATATTTT. It encodes CASSLTSQGSGNTIYF.

The chain couples TRBV11-3 to TRBJ2-1; D uncertain. The CDR3 is 13 amino acids. The germline V gene has CDR1 SGHNT and CDR2 YENEEA. Trimming took 3 bases from V and 7 from J, leaving 10 bases between them. CDR3 in amino acids: CASSFWGWNEQFF. The CDR3 DNA reads TGTGCCAGCAGCTTTTGGGGTTGGAATGAGCAGTTCTTC.

The V and J genes are TRBV4-1 and TRBJ2-5; no clear D gene. The CDR3 extends over 13 amino acids. The ends were cut back, 1 base at V and 2 bases at J, with 5 bases in the middle. Germline CDR1 reads MGHRA; CDR2 reads YSYEKL. The CDR3 nucleotides are TGCGCCAGCAGCCAAGCACCTCAAGAGACCCAGTACTTC. It translates to CASSQAPQETQYF.

This clone was counted only a few times. The same CDR3 also results from other DNA sequences found in this sample. V usage is TRBV5-1 and J usage is TRBJ1-1, with TRBD1 identical over 7 bases. CDR3 size: 15 residues. Unmatched junction bases numbered 4, after V lost 0 bases and J lost 2 bases. Germline-derived CDR1 and CDR2 are SGHRS and YFSETQ. The CDR3 spells CASSLGGTVNTEAFF. The CDR3 nucleotides read TGCGCCAGCAGCTTGGGAGGGACAGTAAACACTGAAGCTTTCTTT. The full variable domain, its missing parts supplied by reference TRBV5-1 and TRBJ1-1, is KAGVTQTPRYLIKTRGQQVTLSCSPISGHRSVSWYQQTPGQGLQFLFEYFSETQRNKGNFPGRFSGRQFSNSRSEMNVSTLELGDSALYLCASSLGGTVNTEAFFGQGTRLTVV.

The V gene is TRBV28, the J gene TRBJ1-4, with TRBD1 matching over 8 bases. Germline V gives CDR1 MDHEN, CDR2 SYDVKM. This CDR3 contains 15 residues. Trimming at V came to 4 bases and at J to 7 bases, leaving 8 bases not matched to a gene. CDR3 in amino acids: CASSSPDRVGEKLFF. The CDR3 DNA reads TGTGCCAGCAGTTCCCCGGACAGGGTGGGTGAAAAACTGTTTTTT.

This clone has only one observation. The chain links TRBV30 to TRBJ1-2, with 8 bases fitting TRBD1. Germline CDR1 is GTSNPN and CDR2 is SVGIG (reference sequence). V lost 3 bases and J lost 4; bases outside the gene matches: 1. CDR3 length: 12 residues. Here the CDR3 reads CAWRTGVYGYTF. CDR3 bases: TGTGCCTGGAGGACAGGGGTCTATGGCTACACCTTC.